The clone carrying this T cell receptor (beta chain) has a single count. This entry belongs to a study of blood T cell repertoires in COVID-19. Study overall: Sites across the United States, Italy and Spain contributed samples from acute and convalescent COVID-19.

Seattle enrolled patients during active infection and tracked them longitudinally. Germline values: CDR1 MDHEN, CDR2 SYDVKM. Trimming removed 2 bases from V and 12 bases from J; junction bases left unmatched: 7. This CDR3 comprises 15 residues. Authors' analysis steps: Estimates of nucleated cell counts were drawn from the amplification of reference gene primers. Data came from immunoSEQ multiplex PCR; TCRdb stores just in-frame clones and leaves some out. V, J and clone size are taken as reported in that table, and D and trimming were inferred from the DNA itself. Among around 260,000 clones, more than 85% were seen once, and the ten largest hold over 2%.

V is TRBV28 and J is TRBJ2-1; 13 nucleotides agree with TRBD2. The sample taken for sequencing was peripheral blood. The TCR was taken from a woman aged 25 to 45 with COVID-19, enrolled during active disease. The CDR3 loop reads CASSLTGLAGIAQFF. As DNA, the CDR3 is TGTGCCAGCAGTTTAACGGGACTAGCGGGAATCGCGCAGTTCTTC.